Each of the 14 T cell receptor beta chains below was sequenced from the same sample in a study of cytomegalovirus exposure and HLA in healthy donors. Generated by immunoSEQ multiplex PCR, the TCRdb table keeps only in-frame clones and is missing some. Of hundreds of thousands of clones listed, less than 95% are singletons. Sequenced sample: PBMCs. The origin of the receptors is a young woman in good health and CMV-seronegative.

The CDR3 is CASSDFGRNTGELFF. CDR3 DNA sequence: TGTGCCAGCAGTGACTTCGGGAGGAACACCGGGGAGCTGTTTTTT. The genes are TRBV2 and TRBJ2-2; D might be TRBD2 (6 bases). The CDR3 is 15 amino acids. Germline V gene data show CDR1 as SNHLY and CDR2 as FYNNEI. Trimming took 3 bases from V and 1 from J, leaving 9 bases between them.

This chain links TRBV25-1 with TRBJ2-5; tentatively, D is TRBD2 (7 bases). Trimming cost V 1 base and J 5 bases, with 11 bases left between them. This CDR3 region has 14 residues. CDR1 and CDR2 (germline): MGHDK, SYGVNS. The CDR3 DNA follows: TGTGCCAGCAGTGAATCGGGGGGCCGGGAGACCCAGTACTTC. It codes for CASSESGGRETQYF.

The chain joins TRBV27 to TRBJ2-7; no clear D. CDR3 length equals 13 residues. V was clipped by 5 bases and J by 2 bases, with 10 bases between them. Germline V gives CDR1 MNHEY, CDR2 SMNVEV (reference sequence). CDR3 DNA sequence: TGTGCCAGCAGTCCCGGCGGCCCCTACGAGCAGTACTTC. Amino acid sequence: CASSPGGPYEQYF.

The CDR3 nucleotides read TGTGCCAGCAGCTTGGCGCTAGCGGGAGGGAAAGCGGAGACCCAGTACTTC. As protein: CASSLALAGGKAETQYF. J is TRBJ2-5 and V is TRBV5-4, with 12 bases that match TRBD2. J gave up 5 bases and V 0 bases, and 8 bases lay outside the gene matches. Germline CDR1 and CDR2: SGHNT and YYREEE (reference sequence). The length of the CDR3 is 17 residues.

The rearrangement links TRBV25-1 to TRBJ1-2, with D perhaps matching TRBD1 (5 bases). CDR3 length equals 14 residues. Between the trimmed V and J ends, which lost 6 bases and 6 bases, there was a span of 17 bases. Germline CDR1 is MGHDK and CDR2 is SYGVNS. The CDR3 region has the DNA TGTGCCAGCAGGCCTCCCGGGGCCCGGGATGGCTACACCTTC. Its protein product is CASRPPGARDGYTF.

This sequence joins TRBV29-1 and TRBJ2-7; 8 bases map to TRBD2. From germline, CDR1 is SQVTM and CDR2 ANQGSEA. CDR3 length: 13 amino acids. V dropped 5 bases and J dropped 0; count of bases not matched to a gene: 3. The CDR3: CSVKSGSSYEQYF. In DNA form, the CDR3 reads TGCAGCGTTAAAAGCGGGAGCTCCTACGAGCAGTACTTC.

The genes are TRBV6-5 and TRBJ2-5, with D possibly TRBD2 on 6 matching bases. The CDR3 length is 15 residues. Germline V gene sequence: CDR1 MNHEY, CDR2 SVGAGI. Between the trimmed V and J ends, which lost 0 bases and 1 base, there was a span of 9 bases. The CDR3 spells CASSYSAAGQETQYF. CDR3 DNA: TGTGCCAGCAGTTACTCTGCAGCGGGCCAAGAGACCCAGTACTTC.

The chain employs TRBV5-1 and TRBJ2-7; the D call may be TRBD1 or TRBD2 (5 bases each). V gave up 3 bases and J gave up 4 bases, with 20 bases separating them. CDR1 is SGHRS, CDR2 YFSETQ, per germline. The CDR3 runs 16 residues. The CDR3 DNA follows: TGCGCCAGCAGCTCGAATCTTGGGGGAGTACCTTACGAGCAGTACTTC. It encodes CASSSNLGGVPYEQYF.

This clone was detected only a few times. The chain combines TRBV18 with TRBJ1-2, with 9 bases aligning to TRBD1. CDR1 is KGHSH, CDR2 LQKENI, per germline. Losses at the gene ends were 3 bases for V and 6 bases for J; bases not matched to a gene: 2. The CDR3 has 13 amino acids. The CDR3 nucleotides are TGTGCCAGCTCACCGGGACAGGGCAATGGCTACACCTTC. Its protein is CASSPGQGNGYTF.

The chain joins TRBV2 to TRBJ2-5; TRBD1 agrees at 7 bases. Germline CDR1 and CDR2: SNHLY and FYNNEI. This CDR3 region has 15 residues. With V trimmed by 3 bases and J by 4 bases, 8 bases remained unmatched. The CDR3 here is CASSEITGVGETQYF. The CDR3 DNA is TGTGCCAGCAGTGAGATCACAGGGGTAGGAGAGACCCAGTACTTC.

This rearrangement joins TRBV11-2 to TRBJ1-2; 12 bases fit TRBD1. Per germline, CDR1 SGHAT and CDR2 FQNNGV. The ends lost 7 bases at V and 5 bases at J; junction bases unmatched: 5. The length of the CDR3 is 14 residues. The CDR3 bases are TGTGCCAGCACCCCGGGACAGGGGGCTTATGGCTACACCTTC. It is translated as CASTPGQGAYGYTF.

This clone was detected only once. The chain links TRBV4-3 to TRBJ2-7; D not resolved. Germline loops: CDR1 LGHNA, CDR2 YSLEER. The V and J ends lost 0 bases and 6 bases respectively, with 24 bases between them. The CDR3 spans 18 residues. CDR3 in DNA: TGCGCCAGCAGCCAAGATGAAAGCGCGGTCTCCTCCTCGGGCGAGCAGTACTTC. Its protein product is CASSQDESAVSSSGEQYF.

This clone was counted once. The chain is built from TRBV15 and TRBJ1-5; 7 bases are shared with TRBD1. The CDR3 spans 16 residues. In germline, CDR1 is LNHNV, CDR2 YYDKDF (reference sequence). Trimming cost V 0 bases and J 4 bases; bases outside gene matches: 6. The CDR3 DNA reads as TGTGCCACCAGCAGAGATGGGACAGCGACTAATCAGCCCCAGCATTTT. The encoded protein is CATSRDGTATNQPQHF.

The rearrangement links TRBV11-2 to TRBJ2-1, with 7 bases matching TRBD1. Per germline, CDR1 SGHAT and CDR2 FQNNGV. The CDR3 sequence is 17 residues long. The trim removed 6 bases at V and 0 bases at J, leaving 11 bases unmatched. CDR3 nucleotides: TGTGCCAGCAGGGACTGGACAGGCCCAAGCTCCTACAATGAGCAGTTCTTC. It is translated as CASRDWTGPSSYNEQFF.